Below, 16 T cell receptor beta chains from the same sample are listed, as sequenced in a study of cytomegalovirus exposure and HLA in healthy donors. TCRdb's table, derived via immunoSEQ multiplex PCR, lists solely in-frame clones and lacks some. Of roughly 140,000 clones in the sample, less than 90% were seen once. The sequencing sample was made of PBMCs. Receptors were obtained from a young woman in good health and CMV-seropositive.

The chain links TRBV29-1 to TRBJ2-3, with a possible D match to TRBD2 (6 bases). Looked up from germline, CDR1 is SQVTM and CDR2 is ANQGSEA. Trimming shortened V by 3 bases and J by 1 base, and 11 bases separated the two germline ends. The CDR3 is 14 residues long. The CDR3 DNA sequence: TGCAGCGTTGACGGGGGTCGGGGCACAGATACGCAGTATTTT. Translating gives CSVDGGRGTDTQYF.

The chain is built from TRBV29-1 and TRBJ1-1; D not resolved. Germline CDR1 and CDR2: SQVTM and ANQGSEA. The CDR3 has 14 amino acids. V was cut by 1 base and J by 0 bases, with 9 bases left in between. The CDR3 nucleotides read TGCAGCGTTGAAGGGGCCCCCGTGAACACTGAAGCTTTCTTT. Translated: CSVEGAPVNTEAFF.

This clone was detected once. The chain uses TRBV5-6 and TRBJ2-1, with 9 bases that match TRBD2. Germline assignment: CDR1 SGHDT and CDR2 YYEEEE. J gave up 7 bases and V 1 base, and 9 bases lay outside the gene matches. This CDR3 comprises 16 residues. Here the CDR3 DNA reads TGTGCCAGCAGCTTGCCCCCCCGCGGGAGGGGAAATGAGCAGTTCTTC. Translation: CASSLPPRGRGNEQFF.

This chain connects TRBV6-5 to TRBJ2-3, with 10 bases matching TRBD2. V lost 5 bases to trimming and J lost 5 bases; unmatched junction nucleotides: 7. Looked up from germline, CDR1 is MNHEY and CDR2 is SVGAGI. The CDR3 is 15 amino acids. CDR3 in amino acids: CASSRQAGGLDTQYF. CDR3 DNA: TGTGCCAGCAGTAGACAAGCGGGAGGGTTAGATACGCAGTATTTT.

J is TRBJ2-7 and V is TRBV9; 7 nucleotides match TRBD1. The V segment lost 2 bases and the J segment 5 bases; nucleotides outside the gene matches: 16. The length of the CDR3 is 17 residues. Germline V lookup: CDR1 SGDLS, CDR2 YYNGEE. The CDR3 loop reads CASSVTPGGVGAHEQYF. In nucleotides, the CDR3 is TGTGCCAGCAGCGTCACCCCAGGGGGTGTGGGTGCCCACGAGCAGTACTTC.

This chain uses TRBV30 with TRBJ2-7, with 11 bases matching TRBD2. Losses at the gene ends were 0 bases for V and 3 bases for J; bases not matched to a gene: 4. Germline V gives CDR1 GTSNPN, CDR2 SVGIG (reference sequence). The CDR3 is made up of 15 amino acids. For the CDR3, the DNA is TGTGCCTGGAGTGTTAGGCTAGCGGGAGGCTACGAGCAGTACTTC. Translating it yields CAWSVRLAGGYEQYF.

This clone has only one observation. The V and J genes are TRBV5-1 and TRBJ1-1; possibly TRBD1 for D (5 bases). The CDR3 sequence is 17 residues long. Trimming took off 5 bases at V and 0 bases at J, with 20 bases between the two ends. Germline CDR1 is SGHRS and CDR2 is YFSETQ. CDR3 amino acids: CASRGGAISSMNTEAFF. CDR3 coding DNA: TGCGCCAGCAGAGGAGGGGCGATCTCCTCCATGAACACTGAAGCTTTCTTT.

This chain joins TRBV30 and TRBJ1-1, with TRBD1 as a possible D gene (5 bases). Germline V gene lookup returns CDR1 GTSNPN and CDR2 SVGIG (reference sequence). The V and J ends lost 1 base and 4 bases respectively, with 16 bases between them. This CDR3 region has 15 residues. CDR3 coding DNA: TGTGCCTGGAGTGCCGACCCCCGGGGGAGCACTGAAGCTTTCTTT. This translates into CAWSADPRGSTEAFF.

The chain links TRBV30 to TRBJ2-5; possibly TRBD1 for D (6 bases). Germline-derived CDR1 and CDR2 are GTSNPN and SVGIG (reference sequence). The length of the CDR3 is 14 residues. The V end was cut by 0 bases, the J end by 4 bases, with 12 bases between. CDR3 amino acids: CAWSVTRGPETQYF. For the CDR3, the DNA is TGTGCCTGGAGTGTGACCAGGGGCCCAGAGACCCAGTACTTC.

This chain connects TRBV28 to TRBJ1-2, with TRBD1 as a possible D gene (5 bases). The V and J ends lost 7 bases and 3 bases respectively, with 9 bases between them. CDR1 and CDR2 from the germline V gene are MDHEN and SYDVKM. This CDR3 spans 12 amino acids. Here the CDR3 DNA reads TGTGCCAGCAAGTGGGGGGACTATGGCTACACCTTC. It specifies CASKWGDYGYTF.

Only one count was recorded for this clone. The CDR3 DNA follows: TGTGCCAGCAGCGTAACAGGGGATTTCTACGAGCAGTACTTC. This codes for CASSVTGDFYEQYF. The rearrangement uses TRBV9 and TRBJ2-7, with 7 bases aligning to TRBD1. V lost 1 base to trimming and J lost 3 bases; unmatched junction nucleotides: 4. The CDR3 sequence is 14 residues long. Looked up from germline, CDR1 is SGDLS and CDR2 is YYNGEE.

This clone was detected once. The CDR3 loop reads CASSLVRTALYEQYF. DNA of the CDR3: TGTGCCAGCAGCTTAGTCCGGACAGCCCTCTACGAGCAGTACTTC. The V and J genes are TRBV11-2 and TRBJ2-7; a weak D match, TRBD1 (6 bases). V lost 1 base and J 3 bases, leaving 13 bases between the germline ends. The CDR3 runs 15 residues. CDR1 SGHAT and CDR2 FQNNGV come from the germline V gene.

This sequence joins TRBV7-6 and TRBJ1-2; 11 bases align to TRBD1. The CDR3 contains 14 residues. V was clipped by 4 bases and J by 7 bases; unmatched bases: 5. CDR1 SGHVS and CDR2 FNYEAQ come from the germline V gene. CDR3 nucleotide sequence: TGTGCCAGCAGCTCGCCCGGGACAGGGGGTGGCTACACCTTC. Translated: CASSSPGTGGGYTF. Full variable domain (outside the CDR3, taken from reference TRBV7-6 and TRBJ1-2): GAGVSQSPRYKVTKRGQDVALRCDPISGHVSLYWYRQALGQGPEFLTYFNYEAQQDKSGLPNDRFSAERPEGSISTLTIQRTEQRDSAMYRCASSSPGTGGGYTFGSGTRLTVV.

This chain connects TRBV5-6 to TRBJ2-7; D perhaps matches TRBD2 (5 bases). Trimming shortened V by 2 bases and J by 0 bases, and 12 bases separated the two germline ends. Looked up from germline, CDR1 is SGHDT and CDR2 is YYEEEE. The CDR3 covers 15 residues. The CDR3 is CASSFWASPSYEQYF. Here the CDR3 DNA reads TGTGCCAGCAGCTTTTGGGCTAGCCCCTCCTACGAGCAGTACTTC. Together with reference TRBV5-6 and TRBJ2-7, the CDR3 gives the full variable domain: DAGVTQSPTHLIKTRGQQVTLRCSPKSGHDTVSWYQQALGQGPQFIFQYYEEEERQRGNFPDRFSGHQFPNYSSELNVNALLLGDSALYLCASSFWASPSYEQYFGPGTRLTVT.

The gene calls are TRBV29-1 and TRBJ2-1, with D maybe TRBD2 (5 bases). V was pared by 1 base and J by 0 bases, with 13 bases between. CDR3 size: 16 residues. Germline lookup yields CDR1 SQVTM and CDR2 ANQGSEA. CDR3 amino acids: CSVEASWGDSYNEQFF. CDR3 bases: TGCAGCGTTGAAGCCTCATGGGGAGACTCCTACAATGAGCAGTTCTTC.

The V and J genes are TRBV6-1 and TRBJ2-3; TRBD2 aligns across 10 bases. V shed 4 bases, J shed 2 bases, and the junction held 9 bases outside the gene matches. Per germline, CDR1 MNHNS and CDR2 SASEGT. The CDR3 has 17 residues. CDR3 in DNA: TGTGCCAGCAGTGGAGACGTACTAGCGGGACTCACAGATACGCAGTATTTT. Encoded protein: CASSGDVLAGLTDTQYF.